Only a few counts were recorded for the clone carrying this T cell receptor beta chain. As yet, its antigen is unknown. The data were obtained in a study of beta chain features in type 1 diabetes. General study findings and limits: More deletions and fewer insertions at VDJ junctions were seen in type 1 diabetes patients. Type 1 diabetes patients had TCRB CDR3s that were shorter (moderately but significantly so) in all four CD4+ subsets. It was not settled here whether HLA type affects TCRB rearrangement. Patients showed naive, central memory and Treg TCRB repertoires that appeared more similar than those of healthy donors.

The germline V and J ends were trimmed by 4 bases and 5 bases, with 14 bases remaining between them. The germline V gene has CDR1 MNHEY and CDR2 SMNVEV (reference sequence). The CDR3 runs to 15 residues. Purity exceeding 95% was reached by all sorted populations. The sequenced template was cDNA made from the entire isolated RNA. TCRdb's copy holds only in-frame clones and misses some; the assay was immunoSEQ multiplex PCR. Altogether around 600,000 clones are present, around 11% being singletons, with the ten largest covering 0.095% to 0.15%. The sample comprised naive CD4+ T cells from blood. This rearrangement joins TRBV27 to TRBJ2-2, with D unresolved. The source is a man aged 30-40 years with type 1 diabetes. The CDR3 sequence: CASSYEIRTTGELFF. The CDR3 nucleotides are TGTGCCAGCAGTTATGAGATACGAACAACCGGGGAGCTGTTTTTT.